This note documents a single T cell receptor beta chain sequence. The germline CDR1 and CDR2 sequences are MDHEN and SYDVKM. Trimming shortened V by 0 bases and J by 0 bases, and 3 bases separated the two germline ends. The CDR3 runs to 14 residues. This entry comes from a study of blood T cell repertoires in COVID-19. Whole-study context: Spain, Italy and the United States supplied samples that represented acute and convalescent COVID-19. Sources were T cells, B-cell-depleted T cells, or PBMCs; the material itself was cDNA or gDNA.

Original processing notes: Quantification of nucleated cells was approximated via reference gene primer amplification. This table comes from immunoSEQ multiplex PCR, and its TCRdb copy is limited to in-frame clones, with some not included. V and J calls and clone size are those listed in that table; D and trimming were worked out from the DNA. The sample has around 9,700 clones, roughly 80% seen once. The source material was peripheral blood. The clonotype originates from a man between 65 and 85 years old with active COVID-19. The chain combines TRBV28 with TRBJ2-4, with no clear D. DNA of the CDR3: TGTGCCAGCAGTTTATGGGCAGCCAAAAACATTCAGTACTTC. Protein: CASSLWAAKNIQYF.